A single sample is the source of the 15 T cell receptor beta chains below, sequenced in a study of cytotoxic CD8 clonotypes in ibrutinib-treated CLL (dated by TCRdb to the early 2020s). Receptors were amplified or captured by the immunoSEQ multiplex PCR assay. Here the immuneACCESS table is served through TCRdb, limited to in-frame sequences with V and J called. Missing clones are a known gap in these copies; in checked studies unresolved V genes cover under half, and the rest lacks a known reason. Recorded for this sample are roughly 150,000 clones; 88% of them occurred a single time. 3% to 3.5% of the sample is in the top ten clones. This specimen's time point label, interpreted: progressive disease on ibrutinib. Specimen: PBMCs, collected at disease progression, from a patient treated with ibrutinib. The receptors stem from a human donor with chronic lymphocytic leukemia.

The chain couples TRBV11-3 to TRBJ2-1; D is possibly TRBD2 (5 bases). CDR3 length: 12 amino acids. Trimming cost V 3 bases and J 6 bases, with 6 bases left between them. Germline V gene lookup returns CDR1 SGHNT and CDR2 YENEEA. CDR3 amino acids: CASSFRGNEQFF. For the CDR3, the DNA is TGTGCCAGCAGCTTCCGGGGCAATGAGCAGTTCTTC.

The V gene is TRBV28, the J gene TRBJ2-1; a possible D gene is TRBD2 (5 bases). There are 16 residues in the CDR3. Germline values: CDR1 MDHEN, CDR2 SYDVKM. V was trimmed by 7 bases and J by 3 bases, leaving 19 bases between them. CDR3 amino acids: CASTVFFGVDYNEQFF. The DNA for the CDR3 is TGTGCCAGCACCGTTTTCTTCGGGGTCGACTACAATGAGCAGTTCTTC.

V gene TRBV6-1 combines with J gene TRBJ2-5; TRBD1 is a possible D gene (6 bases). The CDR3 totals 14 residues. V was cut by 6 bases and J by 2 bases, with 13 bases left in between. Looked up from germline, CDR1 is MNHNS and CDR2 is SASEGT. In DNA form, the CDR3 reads TGTGCCAGCAGCCTTGGACAGACACAAGAGACCCAGTACTTC. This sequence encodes CASSLGQTQETQYF.

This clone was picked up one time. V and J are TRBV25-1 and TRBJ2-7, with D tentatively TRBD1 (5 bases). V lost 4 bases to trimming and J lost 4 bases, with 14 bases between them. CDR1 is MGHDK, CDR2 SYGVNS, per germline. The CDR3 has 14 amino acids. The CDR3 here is CASSAIKGPYEQYF. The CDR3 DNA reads TGTGCCAGCAGTGCTATCAAGGGGCCTTACGAGCAGTACTTC.

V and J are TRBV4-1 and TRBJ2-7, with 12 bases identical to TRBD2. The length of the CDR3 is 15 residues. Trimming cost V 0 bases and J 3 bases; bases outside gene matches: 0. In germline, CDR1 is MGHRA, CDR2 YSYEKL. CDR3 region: CASSQELAGGYEQYF. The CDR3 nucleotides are TGCGCCAGCAGCCAAGAACTAGCGGGGGGCTACGAGCAGTACTTC.

The CDR3 here is CASSLYTGYEQYF. CDR3 DNA sequence: TGCGCCAGCAGCTTATACACAGGATACGAGCAGTACTTC. The genes are TRBV5-1 and TRBJ2-7; a possible D gene is TRBD1 (5 bases). V was trimmed by 2 bases and J by 4 bases, leaving 10 bases between them. Germline V gene data show CDR1 as SGHRS and CDR2 as YFSETQ. The CDR3 consists of 13 residues.

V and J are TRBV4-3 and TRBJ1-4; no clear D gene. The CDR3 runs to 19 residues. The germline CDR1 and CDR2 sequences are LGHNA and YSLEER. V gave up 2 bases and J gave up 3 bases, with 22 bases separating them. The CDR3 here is CASSQINPGPLGSNEKLFF. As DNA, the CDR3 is TGCGCCAGCAGCCAAATAAACCCGGGTCCCCTGGGCTCTAATGAAAAACTGTTTTTT.

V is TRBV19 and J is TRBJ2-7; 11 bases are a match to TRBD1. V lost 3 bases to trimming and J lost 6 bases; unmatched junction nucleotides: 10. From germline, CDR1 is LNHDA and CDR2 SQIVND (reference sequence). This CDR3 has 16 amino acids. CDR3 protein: CASSILIGQGAGEQYF. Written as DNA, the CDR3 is TGTGCCAGTAGTATTCTGATAGGACAGGGGGCTGGCGAGCAGTACTTC.

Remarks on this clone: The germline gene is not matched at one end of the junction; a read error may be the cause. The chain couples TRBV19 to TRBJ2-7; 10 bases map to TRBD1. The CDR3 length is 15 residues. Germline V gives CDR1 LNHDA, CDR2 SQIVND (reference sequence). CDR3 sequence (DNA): TGTGCCAGTAGGATAGGGACAGGGGACTCCTACGAGCAGTACTTC. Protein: CASRIGTGDSYEQYF.

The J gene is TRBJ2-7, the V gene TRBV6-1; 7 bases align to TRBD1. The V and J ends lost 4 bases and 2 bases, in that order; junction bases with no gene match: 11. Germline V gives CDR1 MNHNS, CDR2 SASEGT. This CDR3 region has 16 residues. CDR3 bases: TGTGCCAGCAGTGGACAGACAGGGAGCCTAACCTACGAGCAGTACTTC. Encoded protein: CASSGQTGSLTYEQYF.

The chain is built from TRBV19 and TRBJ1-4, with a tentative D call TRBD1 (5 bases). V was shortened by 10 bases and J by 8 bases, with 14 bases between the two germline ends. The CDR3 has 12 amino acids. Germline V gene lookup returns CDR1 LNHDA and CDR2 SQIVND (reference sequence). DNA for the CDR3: TGTGCCACCTCGATTAAGGGGGAAAAACTGTTTTTT. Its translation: CATSIKGEKLFF.

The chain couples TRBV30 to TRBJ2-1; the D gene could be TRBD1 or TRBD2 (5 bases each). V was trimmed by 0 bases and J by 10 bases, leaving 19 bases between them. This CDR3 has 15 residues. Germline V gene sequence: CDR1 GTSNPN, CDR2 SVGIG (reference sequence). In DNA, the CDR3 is TGTGCCTGGAGTGTCTTGGGACCACATTTAGGCGAGCAGTTCTTC. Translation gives CAWSVLGPHLGEQFF.

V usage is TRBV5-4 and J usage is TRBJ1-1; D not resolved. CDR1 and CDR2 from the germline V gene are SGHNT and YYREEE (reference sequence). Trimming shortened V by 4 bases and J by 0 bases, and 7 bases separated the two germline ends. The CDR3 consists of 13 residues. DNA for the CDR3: TGTGCCAGCAGCCTGGGGTTGAACACTGAAGCTTTCTTT. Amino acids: CASSLGLNTEAFF.

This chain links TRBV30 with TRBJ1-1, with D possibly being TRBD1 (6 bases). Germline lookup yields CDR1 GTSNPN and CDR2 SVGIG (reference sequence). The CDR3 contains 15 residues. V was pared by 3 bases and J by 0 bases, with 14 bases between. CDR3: CAWRVGGAVNTEAFF. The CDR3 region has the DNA TGTGCCTGGAGGGTTGGGGGGGCAGTGAACACTGAAGCTTTCTTT.

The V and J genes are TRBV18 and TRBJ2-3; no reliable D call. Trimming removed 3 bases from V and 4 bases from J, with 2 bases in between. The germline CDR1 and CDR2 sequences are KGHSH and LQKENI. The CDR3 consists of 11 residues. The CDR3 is CASSPSDTQYF. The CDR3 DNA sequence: TGTGCCAGCTCACCGTCAGATACGCAGTATTTT.